Each of the 31 T cell receptor beta chains below was sequenced from the same sample in a study of monozygotic twins with inflammatory bowel disease. No DNA is given; TCRdb re-called the 5' RACE reads and lists each CDR3 protein once. Its listing shows approximately 400,000 distinct CDR3 sequences. Sequences were obtained from blood. The origin of the receptors is a human donor with ulcerative colitis or Crohn's disease, or a healthy co-twin of an affected twin (not recorded which).

The genes are TRBV9 and TRBJ2-7; there is no DNA to check the TCRdb D call of TRBD1. This CDR3 contains 14 residues. Germline V gives CDR1 SGDLS, CDR2 YYNGEE. Here the CDR3 reads CASSEGQLVYEQYF.

CDR3 amino acids: CSAPPRTGSTDTQYF. This chain joins TRBV20-1 and TRBJ2-3; without DNA, the TCRdb call of TRBD1 cannot be checked. CDR3 size: 15 residues. CDR1 and CDR2 (germline): DFQATT, SNEGSKA (reference sequence).

The chain couples TRBV5-1 to TRBJ2-2; absent DNA, TCRdb's TRBD1 call cannot be checked. The CDR3 consists of 17 residues. Per germline, CDR1 SGHRS and CDR2 YFSETQ. CDR3 in amino acids: CASRKSSGQGNTGELFF.

CDR3 region: CASSRWDNNQPQHF. The J gene is TRBJ1-5, the V gene TRBV7-9; the D call from TCRdb, TRBD1, cannot be confirmed without DNA. Per germline, CDR1 SEHNR and CDR2 FQNEAQ (reference sequence). This CDR3 is 14 amino acids long.

This chain joins TRBV14 and TRBJ2-3; with no DNA, the TCRdb D assignment of TRBD2 cannot be verified. The V gene's germline CDR1 is SGHDN and CDR2 FVKESK. This CDR3 has 17 amino acids. This chain's CDR3 is CASSQGGLAGILDTQYF. Drawing the rest from reference TRBV14 and TRBJ2-3, the complete variable domain is EAGVTQFPSHSVIEKGQTVTLRCDPISGHDNLYWYRRVMGKEIKFLLHFVKESKQDESGMPNNRFLAERTGGTYSTLKVQPAELEDSGVYFCASSQGGLAGILDTQYFGPGTRLTVL.

This chain uses TRBV4-1 with TRBJ2-5; TCRdb's D gene call, TRBD1, goes unchecked for lack of DNA. The CDR3 is made up of 15 amino acids. The germline V gene has CDR1 MGHRA and CDR2 YSYEKL. CDR3 sequence: CASSQEGAEQETQYF.

The chain uses TRBV20-1 and TRBJ2-3; the D call from TCRdb, TRBD1, cannot be confirmed without DNA. Germline CDR1 is DFQATT and CDR2 is SNEGSKA (reference sequence). The CDR3 runs to 14 residues. This chain's CDR3 is CSAKRPGDTDTQYF.

The gene calls are TRBV18 and TRBJ1-2; absent DNA, TCRdb's TRBD1 call cannot be checked. The CDR3 contains 14 residues. CDR1 KGHSH and CDR2 LQKENI come from the germline V gene. CDR3 protein: CASSYRGQDYGYTF.

The chain joins TRBV6-6 to TRBJ2-7; without DNA, the TCRdb call of TRBD1 cannot be checked. Looked up from germline, CDR1 is MNHNY and CDR2 is SVGAGI (reference sequence). The CDR3 extends over 14 amino acids. The CDR3 sequence is CASSYVRVGYEQYF.

The chain links TRBV20-1 to TRBJ2-1; checking the TCRdb D call of TRBD1 is not possible without DNA. The CDR3 loop spans 16 amino acids. In germline, CDR1 is DFQATT, CDR2 SNEGSKA (reference sequence). The CDR3 sequence: CSARDRTRQSNVQQFF.

The CDR3 region is CASSLEGADTQYF. The V and J genes are TRBV5-1 and TRBJ2-3; the TCRdb D gene call, TRBD1, has no DNA to confirm it. The CDR3 length is 13 residues. The V gene's germline CDR1 is SGHRS and CDR2 YFSETQ.

V and J are TRBV10-3 and TRBJ2-1; TCRdb picks TRBD1, but there is no DNA to check that call. This CDR3 has 13 amino acids. The germline V gene encodes CDR1 ENHRY and CDR2 SYGVKD. The CDR3 here is CAISEAGGAGQFF.

The chain has TRBV12-3 or TRBV12-4 and TRBJ1-3. CDR3 length: 13 residues. CDR3 amino acids: CASSSGAEYTIYF.

This chain links TRBV20-1 with TRBJ2-7; TCRdb reports TRBD2, a call that lacks DNA to check it against. Germline loops: CDR1 DFQATT, CDR2 SNEGSKA (reference sequence). This CDR3 region has 18 residues. This chain's CDR3 is CSARDSRAELHYTYEQYF.

The rearrangement links TRBV24-1 to TRBJ2-5; TCRdb selects TRBD2, and the lack of DNA leaves this call unchecked. CDR1 and CDR2 from the germline V gene are KGHDR and SFDVKD. This CDR3 is 17 amino acids long. CDR3 in amino acids: CATSDPGTSGGGETQYF.

This chain links TRBV14 with TRBJ2-1; there is no DNA to check the TCRdb D call of TRBD1. The CDR3 sequence is 13 residues long. From germline, CDR1 is SGHDN and CDR2 FVKESK. CDR3 sequence reads: CASNVQVHNEQFF.

The chain carries TRBV9 and TRBJ1-2; with no DNA, the TCRdb D assignment of TRBD1 cannot be verified. This CDR3 is built from 15 residues. The germline V gene has CDR1 SGDLS and CDR2 YYNGEE. This chain's CDR3 is CASSVERGAGYGYTF.

The V gene is TRBV12-3 or TRBV12-4, the J gene TRBJ1-4; no DNA is available, so the TRBD1 call from TCRdb remains unchecked. There are 22 residues in the CDR3. The CDR3 here is CASSLAAFQWTTRIPTNEKLFF.

The rearrangement uses TRBV4-3 and TRBJ2-7; as DNA is missing, the TRBD1 call by TCRdb cannot be tested. CDR1 is LGHNA, CDR2 YSLEER, per germline. CDR3 length equals 18 residues. The CDR3 region is CASSQVDLGQGGPYEQYF.

The J gene is TRBJ2-1, the V gene TRBV6-2 or TRBV6-3; TCRdb's D gene call, TRBD2, goes unchecked for lack of DNA. Germline assignment: CDR1 MNHEY and CDR2 SVGEGT. The CDR3 runs to 14 residues. The CDR3 spells CASVSGGAYNEQFF.

The chain carries TRBV6-5 and TRBJ1-4; TCRdb names TRBD1, which stays unverified in the absence of DNA. Germline lookup yields CDR1 MNHEY and CDR2 SVGAGI. The CDR3 totals 13 residues. CDR3 sequence reads: CASCRVANEKLFF.

The chain employs TRBV20-1 and TRBJ1-5. The CDR3 length is 14 residues. CDR1 is DFQATT, CDR2 SNEGSKA, per germline (reference sequence). CDR3 in amino acids: CSAKSPKPNQPQHF.

V gene TRBV2 combines with J gene TRBJ2-5; TCRdb picks TRBD2, but there is no DNA to check that call. This CDR3 has 14 residues. From germline, CDR1 is SNHLY and CDR2 FYNNEI. CDR3 loop: CASSVGRAQETQYF. The whole variable domain, remainder taken from reference TRBV2 and TRBJ2-5, is EPEVTQTPSHQVTQMGQEVILRCVPISNHLYFYWYRQILGQKVEFLVSFYNNEISEKSEIFDDQFSVERPDGSNFTLKIRSTKLEDSAMYFCASSVGRAQETQYFGPGTRLLVL.

This chain uses TRBV4-1 with TRBJ2-2; absent DNA, TCRdb's TRBD1 call cannot be checked. CDR1 MGHRA and CDR2 YSYEKL come from the germline V gene. The CDR3 consists of 14 residues. CDR3 residues: CASSRTYQGWELFF.

The CDR3 loop reads CASSQVDMGFTNTEAFF. The rearrangement uses TRBV4-1 and TRBJ1-1. Germline CDR1 is MGHRA and CDR2 is YSYEKL. This CDR3 is 17 amino acids long.

This sequence joins TRBV7-2 and TRBJ1-5; TCRdb lists TRBD1, though no DNA is available to test this call. The CDR3 sequence is 15 residues long. Germline CDR1 SGHTA, CDR2 FQGNSA. CDR3 sequence: CASSSPGGGNQPQHF.

The gene calls are TRBV11-1 and TRBJ2-7; TCRdb's D gene call, TRBD1, goes unchecked for lack of DNA. The CDR3 covers 15 residues. The germline CDR1 and CDR2 sequences are SGHAT and FQDESV (reference sequence). The CDR3 is CASSIQGGLSYEQYF.

The J gene is TRBJ2-1, the V gene TRBV4-3; there is no DNA to check the TCRdb D call of TRBD2. The CDR3 runs 17 residues. Germline loops: CDR1 LGHNA, CDR2 YSLEER. CDR3 sequence reads: CASSQDTIAGGTLEQFF.

The CDR3 sequence: CASSQQAGGNSYSYEQYF. This chain connects TRBV4-2 to TRBJ2-7; TCRdb calls TRBD2, which cannot be checked without DNA. The germline V gene encodes CDR1 LGHNA and CDR2 YNFKEQ. The CDR3 has 18 residues.

The chain is built from TRBV4-1 and TRBJ1-2; TCRdb reports TRBD1, a call that lacks DNA to check it against. The CDR3 spans 16 residues. Germline CDR1 is MGHRA and CDR2 is YSYEKL. The CDR3 sequence is CASSPGPGLTNYGYTF.

The V call is TRBV19, the J call TRBJ2-1; TCRdb lists TRBD1, though no DNA is available to test this call. Germline V gene lookup returns CDR1 LNHDA and CDR2 SQIVND (reference sequence). CDR3 length: 15 amino acids. CDR3 amino acids: CASSTTPGPNNEQFF. The full variable domain, in which reference TRBV19 and TRBJ2-1 provide the parts outside the CDR3, is DGGITQSPKYLFRKEGQNVTLSCEQNLNHDAMYWYRQDPGQGLRLIYYSQIVNDFQKGDIAEGYSVSREKKESFPLTVTSAQKNPTAFYLCASSTTPGPNNEQFFGPGTRLTVL.